This entry lists 15 T cell receptor beta chains sequenced from one sample in a study of PD-1 blockade in classical Hodgkin lymphoma. Sequenced by immunoSEQ multiplex PCR; TCRdb stores in-frame clones only, minus some. There are roughly 70,000 clones in the sample; 65% to 75% occur only once, and approximately 8.4% lies in the top ten. All the patients suffered relapse after autologous stem cell transplantation, and brentuximab vedotin exposure differed. Sequences were derived from peripheral blood mononuclear cells (PBMCs), sampled before the second cycle of nivolumab. Receptors were obtained from a human donor with classical Hodgkin lymphoma.

The chain has TRBV5-1 and TRBJ1-1; 8 nucleotides agree with TRBD1. The V gene end was trimmed by 4 bases and the J gene end by 0 bases; junction bases not matched to a gene: 5. Germline CDR1 and CDR2: SGHRS and YFSETQ. CDR3 length equals 15 residues. In nucleotides, the CDR3 is TGCGCCAGCAGCGCAATGACAGGGGTGAACACTGAAGCTTTCTTT. Protein: CASSAMTGVNTEAFF.

This chain joins TRBV6-6 and TRBJ1-5; D gene ambiguous. Trimming removed 2 bases at V and 4 bases at J, with 6 bases between. This CDR3 spans 13 amino acids. In germline, CDR1 is MNHNY, CDR2 SVGAGI (reference sequence). The CDR3, as DNA: TGTGCCAGCAGTTACAATACGAATCAGCCCCAGCATTTT. It translates to CASSYNTNQPQHF.

This clone came up once. Additional DNA sequences in this sample encode the identical CDR3. The chain links TRBV28 to TRBJ2-7; possibly TRBD1 for D (5 bases). Trimming stripped 6 bases from V and 4 bases from J, with 10 bases between. The germline V gene encodes CDR1 MDHEN and CDR2 SYDVKM. This CDR3 spans 12 amino acids. The CDR3 region is CASSLGAYEQYF. CDR3 bases: TGTGCCAGCAGCCTTGGGGCGTACGAGCAGTACTTC.

The DNA for the CDR3 is TGTGCCAGCAGTTACACCCGACAGGGGCGCGAGCAGTACTTC. Protein sequence: CASSYTRQGREQYF. V gene TRBV6-5 combines with J gene TRBJ2-7; 8 bases are shared with TRBD1. The germline V gene has CDR1 MNHEY and CDR2 SVGAGI. CDR3 size: 14 residues. The junction had 6 bases not matched to a gene; V was cut back by 2 bases and J by 6 bases.

The chain employs TRBV19 and TRBJ1-2; D is possibly TRBD1 (5 bases). In germline, CDR1 is LNHDA, CDR2 SQIVND (reference sequence). The CDR3 loop spans 14 amino acids. The V gene lost 3 bases and the J gene lost 3 bases, with 11 bases spanning the gap. DNA for the CDR3: TGTGCCAGTAGTATCCCGGGACGGCACTATGGCTACACCTTC. Translation: CASSIPGRHYGYTF.

The rearrangement joins TRBV19 to TRBJ2-5; D call uncertain. Looked up from germline, CDR1 is LNHDA and CDR2 is SQIVND (reference sequence). Trimming cost V 3 bases and J 0 bases, with 8 bases left between them. The CDR3 consists of 14 residues. CDR3 in DNA: TGTGCCAGTAGTATTGCTGGACACCAAGAGACCCAGTACTTC. It specifies CASSIAGHQETQYF.

This chain links TRBV19 with TRBJ2-7, with 7 bases that match TRBD1. Germline V gene sequence: CDR1 LNHDA, CDR2 SQIVND (reference sequence). The CDR3 contains 14 residues. V trimming: 7 bases; J trimming: 2 bases; junction bases outside the gene matches: 8. CDR3 residues: CASIPDRAPYEQYF. As DNA, the CDR3 is TGTGCCAGTATTCCCGACAGGGCGCCCTACGAGCAGTACTTC.

This chain connects TRBV7-2 to TRBJ1-3; TRBD1 matches 8 bases. The CDR3 runs 17 residues. Germline assignment: CDR1 SGHTA and CDR2 FQGNSA. V dropped 1 base and J dropped 2; count of bases not matched to a gene: 7. The CDR3 DNA reads TGTGCCAGCAGCTTAGTGTCAGGGGGCACGGCTGGAAACACCATATATTTT. The encoded protein is CASSLVSGGTAGNTIYF.

The chain combines TRBV27 with TRBJ2-2; D unresolved. Germline V gene lookup returns CDR1 MNHEY and CDR2 SMNVEV (reference sequence). Trimming took off 3 bases at V and 4 bases at J, with 18 bases between the two ends. The CDR3 length is 17 residues. The CDR3 DNA follows: TGTGCCAGCAGTTTTATAGGTGACCTCCCGGGCACCGGGGAGCTGTTTTTT. This encodes CASSFIGDLPGTGELFF.

Comments on this clone: The same CDR3 can be traced to other DNA sequences in this sample. This rearrangement joins TRBV28 to TRBJ1-4; D call uncertain. The CDR3 is 13 residues long. CDR1 is MDHEN, CDR2 SYDVKM, per germline. Trimming pared 4 bases from V and 0 bases from J, leaving 3 bases between. CDR3 bases: TGTGCCAGCAGTTACTCAACTAATGAAAAACTGTTTTTT. Its translation is CASSYSTNEKLFF.

In this sample, this clone turned up a few times. As DNA, the CDR3 is TGTGCCACCAGCACCGGGCAGGGGGCTATTTATGGCTACACCTTC. Amino acids: CATSTGQGAIYGYTF. The chain uses TRBV15 and TRBJ1-2, with 8 nucleotides matching TRBD1. CDR3 length equals 15 residues. Per the germline V gene, CDR1 is LNHNV and CDR2 is YYDKDF (reference sequence). Unmatched junction bases numbered 9, after V lost 4 bases and J lost 5 bases.

This chain uses TRBV28 with TRBJ2-7; perhaps TRBD2 as D (7 bases). CDR1 is MDHEN and CDR2 is SYDVKM in the germline V gene. The CDR3 extends over 14 amino acids. V was cut by 7 bases and J by 2 bases, with 15 bases left in between. This chain's CDR3 is CASTPGGRTYEQYF. The CDR3 coding sequence is TGTGCCAGCACCCCGGGGGGCCGTACCTACGAGCAGTACTTC.

The V and J genes are TRBV11-2 and TRBJ2-1; 8 nucleotides match TRBD2. Losses at the gene ends were 2 bases for V and 3 bases for J; bases not matched to a gene: 6. Germline V lookup: CDR1 SGHAT, CDR2 FQNNGV. The CDR3 sequence is 16 residues long. The CDR3: CASSLIGLADYNEQFF. CDR3 coding DNA: TGTGCCAGCAGCTTAATTGGACTAGCCGACTACAATGAGCAGTTCTTC.

The chain recombines TRBV5-1 with TRBJ1-3, with D perhaps matching TRBD1 (5 bases). CDR1 and CDR2 (germline): SGHRS, YFSETQ. This CDR3 is 15 amino acids long. V was trimmed by 4 bases and J by 2 bases, leaving 13 bases between them. The CDR3 loop is CASSATGGAGNTIYF. The CDR3 nucleotides read TGCGCCAGCAGCGCGACGGGGGGTGCTGGAAACACCATATATTTT. Based on the CDR3 plus reference TRBV5-1 and TRBJ1-3, the full variable domain is KAGVTQTPRYLIKTRGQQVTLSCSPISGHRSVSWYQQTPGQGLQFLFEYFSETQRNKGNFPGRFSGRQFSNSRSEMNVSTLELGDSALYLCASSATGGAGNTIYFGEGSWLTVV.

CDR3 region: CASSEANTEAFF. The CDR3 coding sequence is TGTGCCAGCTCAGAGGCGAACACTGAAGCTTTCTTT. The chain couples TRBV18 to TRBJ1-1; D is ambiguous. CDR3 size: 12 residues. V was cut by 5 bases and J by 1 base, with 5 bases left in between. The germline V gene encodes CDR1 KGHSH and CDR2 LQKENI.